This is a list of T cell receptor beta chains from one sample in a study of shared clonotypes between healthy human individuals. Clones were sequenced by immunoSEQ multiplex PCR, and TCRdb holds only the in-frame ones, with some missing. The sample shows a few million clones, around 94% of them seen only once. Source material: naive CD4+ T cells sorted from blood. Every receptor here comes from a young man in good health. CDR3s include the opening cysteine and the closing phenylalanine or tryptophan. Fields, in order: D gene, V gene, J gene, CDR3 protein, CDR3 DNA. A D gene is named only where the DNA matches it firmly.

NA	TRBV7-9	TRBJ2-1	CASSLAEAPYNEQFF	TGTGCCAGCAGCTTAGCGGAGGCCCCCTACAATGAGCAGTTCTTC
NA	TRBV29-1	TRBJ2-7	CSVRTSYEQYF	TGCAGCGTTAGGACTTCCTACGAGCAGTACTTC
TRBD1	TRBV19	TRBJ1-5	CASNSQGAGNQPQHF	TGTGCCAGTAACTCACAGGGGGCGGGCAATCAGCCCCAGCATTTT
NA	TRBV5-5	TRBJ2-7	CASSLAGPTGLYEQYF	TGTGCCAGCAGCTTGGCGGGCCCTACGGGGCTCTACGAGCAGTACTTC
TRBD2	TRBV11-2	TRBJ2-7	CASSSGLAGEKQYF	TGTGCCAGCAGCTCGGGACTAGCGGGAGAGAAGCAGTACTTC
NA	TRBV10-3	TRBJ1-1	CAIREERGRAFF	TGTGCCATCAGGGAGGAAAGGGGAAGGGCTTTCTTT
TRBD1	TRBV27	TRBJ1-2	CASRGTGTVGGYTF	TGTGCCAGCAGGGGGACAGGGACCGTTGGAGGCTACACCTTC
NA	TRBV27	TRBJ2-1	CASSPIGGSGQFF	TGTGCCAGCAGCCCAATCGGAGGGTCGGGGCAGTTCTTC
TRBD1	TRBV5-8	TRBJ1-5	CASSSGQGSNQPQHF	TGTGCCAGCAGCTCGGGACAGGGGTCCAATCAGCCCCAGCATTTT
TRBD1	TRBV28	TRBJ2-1	CASRSTGVDEQFF	TGTGCCAGCAGATCAACAGGGGTAGATGAGCAGTTCTTC
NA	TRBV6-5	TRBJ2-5	CASSYSDSQETQYF	TGTGCCAGCAGTTACTCAGACAGCCAAGAGACCCAGTACTTC